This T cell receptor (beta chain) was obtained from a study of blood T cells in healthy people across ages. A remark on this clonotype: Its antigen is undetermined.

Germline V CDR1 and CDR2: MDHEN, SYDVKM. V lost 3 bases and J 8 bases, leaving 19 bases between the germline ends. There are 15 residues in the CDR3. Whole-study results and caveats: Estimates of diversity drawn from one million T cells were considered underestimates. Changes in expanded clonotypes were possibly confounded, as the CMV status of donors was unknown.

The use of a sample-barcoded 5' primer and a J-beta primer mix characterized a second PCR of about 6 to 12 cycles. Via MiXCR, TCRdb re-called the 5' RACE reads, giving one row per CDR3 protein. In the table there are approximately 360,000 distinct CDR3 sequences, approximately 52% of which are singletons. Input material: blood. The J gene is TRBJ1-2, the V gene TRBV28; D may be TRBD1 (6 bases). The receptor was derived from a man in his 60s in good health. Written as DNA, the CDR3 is TGTGCCAGCAGTTTTCCCGGGGGCACGGGGCAAGGCTACACCTTC. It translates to CASSFPGGTGQGYTF.